The clone carrying this T cell receptor beta chain has a handful of counts. The sample comes from a study of T cell responses to AZD1222 COVID-19 vaccine. Clones were sequenced by immunoSEQ multiplex PCR, and TCRdb holds only the in-frame ones, with some missing. The sample carries around 130,000 clones, roughly 92% recorded once. The receptor comes from an adult in good health. This sample comprised peripheral blood, obtained on day 0 of AZD1222 vaccination.

The CDR3 DNA follows: TGTGCCACCTACAGGGGAGGAGCGGGGGCCAACGTCCTGACTTTC. Its protein is CATYRGGAGANVLTF. The gene calls are TRBV15 and TRBJ2-6, with a possible D match to TRBD1 (7 bases). CDR1 LNHNV and CDR2 YYDKDF come from the germline V gene (reference sequence). V was pared by 8 bases and J by 4 bases, with 15 bases between. The CDR3 runs 15 residues. The whole variable domain, remainder taken from reference TRBV15 and TRBJ2-6, is DAMVIQNPRYQVTQFGKPVTLSCSQTLNHNVMYWYQQKSSQAPKLLFHYYDKDFNNEADTPDNFQSRRPNTSFCFLDIRSPGLGDTAMYLCATYRGGAGANVLTFGAGSRLTVL.